These 20 T cell receptor beta chains came from one sample sequenced in a study of beta chain features in type 1 diabetes. TCRB transcripts that were expressed got sequenced, as all of the isolated RNA had been reverse transcribed. The protocol was immunoSEQ multiplex PCR, while the TCRdb copy is restricted to in-frame clones and leaves out a portion. The sample has approximately 110,000 clones, 40% seen once. The sample was stem cell memory CD4+ T cells from blood. All receptors come from a woman younger than 35 in good health.

This rearrangement joins TRBV2 to TRBJ2-1; tentative D call: TRBD2 (6 bases). Deletions cut 3 bases from V and 9 bases from J, with 12 bases between. There are 13 residues in the CDR3. From germline, CDR1 is SNHLY and CDR2 FYNNEI. CDR3: CASSDRLASEQFF. CDR3 nucleotides: TGTGCCAGCAGTGATAGGCTAGCGAGTGAGCAGTTCTTC.

This clone appeared a few times. The chain uses TRBV30 and TRBJ2-5; no clear D. The J call may be wrong; the DNA end is better matched by TRBJ2-7. Looked up from germline, CDR1 is GTSNPN and CDR2 is SVGIG (reference sequence). This CDR3 contains 12 residues. CDR3 amino acids: CAWNLNSYEQYF. In nucleotides, the CDR3 is TGTGCCTGGAATCTGAACTCCTACGAGCAGTACTTC.

J is TRBJ2-5 and V is TRBV6-5; TRBD2 matches 10 bases. The J call may be wrong; the DNA end is better matched by TRBJ2-7. The CDR3 runs 15 residues. Germline V gives CDR1 MNHEY, CDR2 SVGAGI. The CDR3 reads CASGALSGRRDEQYF. DNA for the CDR3: TGTGCCAGCGGCGCACTTAGCGGGAGGAGAGACGAGCAGTACTTC.

The rearrangement links TRBV6-4 to TRBJ1-1; D is unclear. V lost 2 bases and J lost 3, with 10 bases in between. This CDR3 has 14 amino acids. Germline CDR1 reads MRHNA; CDR2 reads SNTAGT. CDR3 nucleotide sequence: TGTGCCAGCAGTGACCCCCCCCGGGACACTGAAGCTTTCTTT. Translation gives CASSDPPRDTEAFF.

The gene calls are TRBV28 and TRBJ1-5; D is unresolved. The germline V gene has CDR1 MDHEN and CDR2 SYDVKM. This CDR3 is 14 amino acids long. The V and J ends lost 9 bases and 1 base respectively, with 13 bases between them. CDR3 loop: CASTTGSSNQPQHF. In nucleotides, the CDR3 is TGTGCCAGTACGACGGGGTCGAGCAATCAGCCCCAGCATTTT.

In the case of this clone: The junction departs from the called germline gene at one end, perhaps through a read error. The chain uses TRBV7-9 and TRBJ1-1; D gene uncertain. Germline CDR1 reads SEHNR; CDR2 reads FQNEAQ (reference sequence). There are 15 residues in the CDR3. The CDR3 sequence is CASSLEFAGATEAFF. The CDR3 nucleotides read TGTGCCAGCAGCTTAGAGTTTGCTGGTGCCACTGAAGCCTTCTTT.

V is TRBV6-1 and J is TRBJ2-5; a possible D gene is TRBD1 (6 bases). V was trimmed by 1 base and J by 4 bases, leaving 10 bases between them. This CDR3 is built from 14 residues. The germline V gene has CDR1 MNHNS and CDR2 SASEGT. For the CDR3, the DNA is TGTGCCAGCAGTGAAGAGGTAGGGGGAGAGACCCAGTACTTC. Amino acid sequence: CASSEEVGGETQYF.

The CDR3: CASSLGGRGSYNEQFF. In DNA form, the CDR3 reads TGTGCCAGCAGCTTAGGAGGGAGGGGGTCCTACAATGAGCAGTTCTTC. The chain carries TRBV7-2 and TRBJ2-1, with D perhaps matching TRBD2 (7 bases). Between the trimmed V and J ends, which lost 1 base and 1 base, there was a span of 11 bases. This CDR3 spans 16 amino acids. The germline gives CDR1 SGHTA, CDR2 FQGNSA.

This clone occurred a few times. This sequence joins TRBV18 and TRBJ1-2, with D maybe TRBD1 (5 bases). The germline V gene encodes CDR1 KGHSH and CDR2 LQKENI. This CDR3 region has 15 residues. V was clipped by 4 bases and J by 7 bases, with 19 bases between them. The CDR3 is CASSHGTPTRGGYTF. The CDR3, as DNA: TGTGCCAGCTCACACGGGACTCCTACACGGGGTGGCTACACCTTC.

This clone was counted only a few times. V is TRBV29-1 and J is TRBJ2-7; 11 nucleotides align to TRBD1. Germline V gene lookup returns CDR1 SQVTM and CDR2 ANQGSEA. This CDR3 region has 13 residues. Trimming removed 6 bases from V and 3 bases from J; junction bases left unmatched: 4. The chain's CDR3 is CSVTGTGGYEQYF. The CDR3 DNA reads as TGCAGCGTCACCGGGACAGGGGGCTACGAGCAGTACTTC.

The rearrangement joins TRBV18 to TRBJ1-2; 7 bases agree with TRBD1. Unmatched junction bases numbered 12, after V lost 6 bases and J lost 5 bases. This CDR3 contains 15 residues. Germline assignment: CDR1 KGHSH and CDR2 LQKENI. For the CDR3, the DNA is TGTGCCAGCTCGGACGGGACAGCGAATCCTTATGGCTACACCTTC. Translating it yields CASSDGTANPYGYTF.

The rearrangement links TRBV28 to TRBJ1-2; a possible D gene is TRBD1 (6 bases). V was trimmed by 1 base and J by 8 bases, leaving 17 bases between them. CDR1 and CDR2 (germline): MDHEN, SYDVKM. CDR3 length: 15 amino acids. For the CDR3, the DNA is TGTGCCAGCAGTTTATTGGGCAGGGGCCGTCTAGGCTACACCTTC. Translating gives CASSLLGRGRLGYTF.

The chain uses TRBV29-1 and TRBJ2-7, with D uncertain. CDR3 length: 14 amino acids. Trimming removed 6 bases from V and 3 bases from J, with 18 bases in between. Germline lookup yields CDR1 SQVTM and CDR2 ANQGSEA. CDR3 protein: CSVASPGKGYEQYF. The CDR3 region has the DNA TGCAGCGTCGCCTCCCCAGGAAAAGGCTACGAGCAGTACTTC.

This clone was seen a handful of times. The chain links TRBV19 to TRBJ1-5; perhaps TRBD1 as D (5 bases). The V end was cut by 2 bases, the J end by 5 bases, with 13 bases between. The germline V gene encodes CDR1 LNHDA and CDR2 SQIVND (reference sequence). The CDR3 is made up of 15 amino acids. The CDR3, as DNA: TGTGCCAGTAGTATAAGGGTCGGGGGTTATCAGCCCCAGCATTTT. Amino acid sequence: CASSIRVGGYQPQHF.

The J gene is TRBJ1-1, the V gene TRBV29-1, with D possibly TRBD1 on 5 matching bases. V lost 4 bases to trimming and J lost 0 bases, with 15 bases between them. The germline V gene encodes CDR1 SQVTM and CDR2 ANQGSEA. This CDR3 spans 15 amino acids. Here the CDR3 reads CSVVGTGFLNTEAFF. The CDR3 bases are TGCAGCGTTGTTGGTACAGGCTTTTTGAACACTGAAGCTTTCTTT.

J is TRBJ2-1 and V is TRBV29-1; 8 bases agree with TRBD2. Germline CDR1 reads SQVTM; CDR2 reads ANQGSEA. This CDR3 is 14 amino acids long. Losses at the gene ends were 3 bases for V and 7 bases for J; bases not matched to a gene: 8. In DNA, the CDR3 is TGCAGCGTTGATGACGGGAGGGCTTTAAATGAGCAGTTCTTC. It yields the protein CSVDDGRALNEQFF.

The chain combines TRBV5-6 with TRBJ2-3; a possible D gene is TRBD1 (6 bases). The CDR3 spans 15 residues. Germline V CDR1 and CDR2: SGHDT, YYEEEE. V dropped 4 bases and J dropped 7 bases, with 19 bases sitting between them. The CDR3, as DNA: TGTGCCAGCAGCCGGGGACAACCGCCTGTATATACGCAGTATTTT. It encodes CASSRGQPPVYTQYF.

The V call is TRBV28, the J call TRBJ2-7; a possible D gene is TRBD2 (5 bases). CDR1 and CDR2 from the germline V gene are MDHEN and SYDVKM. The CDR3 consists of 13 residues. V dropped 0 bases and J dropped 3 bases, with 6 bases sitting between them. CDR3 coding DNA: TGTGCCAGCAGTTTATGGGACTTCTACGAGCAGTACTTC. Its translation is CASSLWDFYEQYF.

This clone was seen a handful of times. The V gene is TRBV19, the J gene TRBJ2-1, with no clear D. In germline, CDR1 is LNHDA, CDR2 SQIVND (reference sequence). This CDR3 region has 14 residues. The V and J ends lost 4 bases and 1 base respectively, with 8 bases between them. CDR3 DNA sequence: TGTGCCAGTAGTAGACTGAGATCCTACAATGAGCAGTTCTTC. Translated: CASSRLRSYNEQFF.

The chain has TRBV28 and TRBJ1-2; perhaps TRBD1 as D (6 bases). The CDR3 is 12 residues long. CDR1 and CDR2 from the germline V gene are MDHEN and SYDVKM. The V gene lost 8 bases and the J gene lost 8 bases, with 15 bases spanning the gap. The CDR3 reads CASSVRGGGYTF. Here the CDR3 DNA reads TGTGCCAGCTCTGTAAGGGGGGGAGGCTACACCTTC.